The subject of this entry is one T cell receptor (beta chain). Its cognate antigen is unknown. The donors (healthy individuals) were bone marrow donors. The PCR was carried out with 60 Vbeta primers and 13 Jbeta primers. TCRdb keeps only in-frame clones here, not all; method: immunoSEQ multiplex PCR. The sample has roughly 190,000 clones, 80% to 85% seen once. The data are from a study of cytomegalovirus exposure and HLA in healthy donors. Germline V CDR1 and CDR2: SGHDN, FVKESK. The CDR3 totals 16 residues. Trimming left V 0 bases short and J 5 bases short, with 15 bases between. Study-wide findings and caveats: Roughly uniform depth of sequencing across donors was assumed in presence/absence analyses.

Sequenced input: PBMCs. This sequence was found in a woman aged 18 to 35 in good health and CMV-seronegative. The rearrangement links TRBV14 to TRBJ2-3; D is perhaps TRBD2 (5 bases). CDR3 in amino acids: CASSQDLTGRGDTQYF. As DNA, the CDR3 is TGTGCCAGCAGCCAAGATCTGACTGGCCGGGGAGATACGCAGTATTTT.